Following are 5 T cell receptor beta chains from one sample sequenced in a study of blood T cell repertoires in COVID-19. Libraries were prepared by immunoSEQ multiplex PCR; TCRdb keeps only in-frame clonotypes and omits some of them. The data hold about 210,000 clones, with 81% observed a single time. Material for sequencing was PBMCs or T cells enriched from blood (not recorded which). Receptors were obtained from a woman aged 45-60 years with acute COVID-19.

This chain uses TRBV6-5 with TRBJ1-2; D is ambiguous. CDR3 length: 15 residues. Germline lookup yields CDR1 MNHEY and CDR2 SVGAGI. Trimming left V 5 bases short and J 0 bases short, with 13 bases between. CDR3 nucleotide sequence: TGTGCCAGCAGTCAACCCGGCGGTTCTAACTATGGCTACACCTTC. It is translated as CASSQPGGSNYGYTF.

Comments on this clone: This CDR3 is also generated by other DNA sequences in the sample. The CDR3 loop reads CASSLGSGGAGEQFF. For the CDR3, the DNA is TGTGCCAGCAGCTTAGGTAGTGGTGGAGCGGGTGAGCAGTTCTTC. This chain links TRBV7-6 with TRBJ2-1, with D possibly TRBD2 on 6 matching bases. CDR1 is SGHVS, CDR2 FNYEAQ, per germline. The V end lost 1 base, the J end lost 9 bases, and 16 bases lay between the germline ends. The CDR3 runs to 15 residues.

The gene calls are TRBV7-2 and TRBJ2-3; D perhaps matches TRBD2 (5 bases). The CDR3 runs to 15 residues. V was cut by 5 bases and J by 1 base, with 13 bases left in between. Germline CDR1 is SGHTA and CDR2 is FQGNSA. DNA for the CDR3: TGTGCCAGCAGCGACGCCTTAGCGCGCACAGATACGCAGTATTTT. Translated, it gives CASSDALARTDTQYF.

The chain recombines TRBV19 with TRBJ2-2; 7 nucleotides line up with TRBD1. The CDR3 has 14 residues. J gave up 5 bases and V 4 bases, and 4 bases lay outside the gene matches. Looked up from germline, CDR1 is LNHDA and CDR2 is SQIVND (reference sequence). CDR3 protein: CASSTLTGTGELFF. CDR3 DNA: TGTGCCAGTAGTACCCTGACAGGGACCGGGGAGCTGTTTTTT.

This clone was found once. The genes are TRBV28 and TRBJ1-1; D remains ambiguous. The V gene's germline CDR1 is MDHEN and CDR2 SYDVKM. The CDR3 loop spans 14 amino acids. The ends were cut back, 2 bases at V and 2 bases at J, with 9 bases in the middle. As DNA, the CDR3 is TGTGCCAGCAGTTTAGTACAGAGTAACACTGAAGCTTTCTTT. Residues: CASSLVQSNTEAFF.